This T cell receptor beta chain stems from a study of T cells after yellow fever vaccination. Trimming left V 4 bases short and J 6 bases short, with 10 bases between. CDR3 length: 13 residues. Germline loops: CDR1 SEHNR, CDR2 FQNEAQ (reference sequence). TCRdb recomputed calls from the 5' RACE reads with MiXCR, one row per CDR3 protein. The table includes a few hundred thousand distinct CDR3 sequences, over 5% detected once. The sequences come from PBMCs, collected 5 days after the yellow fever booster vaccination. The chain couples TRBV7-9 to TRBJ2-1; D unclear. This TCR was recovered from a man aged 25-45 years who received the YFV17D yellow fever vaccine. CDR3 loop: CASSSHYPNEQFF. In nucleotides, the CDR3 is TGTGCCAGCAGCTCCCACTACCCCAATGAGCAGTTCTTC.